The 5 T cell receptor beta chains below were found in one sample sequenced in a study of blood T cell repertoires in COVID-19. Generated by immunoSEQ multiplex PCR, the TCRdb table keeps only in-frame clones and is missing some. Here the sample spans about 190,000 clones, 60% to 80% being singletons. The sequenced sample consisted of peripheral blood. Receptors were obtained from a man aged 55 to 70 with active or convalescent COVID-19.

J is TRBJ1-1 and V is TRBV20-1, with D hard to call. The CDR3 extends over 11 amino acids. Per germline, CDR1 DFQATT and CDR2 SNEGSKA (reference sequence). V dropped 6 bases and J dropped 1 base, with 6 bases sitting between them. CDR3 coding DNA: TGCAGTGCCCCAGAGAACACTGAAGCTTTCTTT. It encodes CSAPENTEAFF.

In this sample, this clone turned up once. The rearrangement uses TRBV6-1 and TRBJ1-4; TRBD1 matches 9 bases. CDR3 length equals 17 residues. V was clipped by 2 bases and J by 8 bases; unmatched bases: 12. The germline V gene has CDR1 MNHNS and CDR2 SASEGT. The CDR3 coding sequence is TGTGCCAGCAGTGAATACTTCACAGGGGGCTTAGGGGAAAAACTGTTTTTT. Translating gives CASSEYFTGGLGEKLFF.

This sequence joins TRBV10-3 and TRBJ2-3, with 8 bases fitting TRBD1. CDR1 and CDR2 (germline): ENHRY, SYGVKD. Unmatched junction bases numbered 10, after V lost 7 bases and J lost 4 bases. The CDR3 extends over 15 amino acids. The CDR3 DNA reads as TGTGCCATCAACCCAGTGGACAGGGCGGCAGATACGCAGTATTTT. Protein sequence: CAINPVDRAADTQYF.

The J gene is TRBJ1-4, the V gene TRBV7-9, with 11 bases identical to TRBD1. The CDR3 is made up of 16 amino acids. J gave up 6 bases and V 4 bases, and 7 bases lay outside the gene matches. CDR1 is SEHNR and CDR2 is FQNEAQ in the germline V gene (reference sequence). The CDR3 loop is CASSYNTGQGDEKLFF. The CDR3 DNA reads as TGTGCCAGCAGCTACAACACGGGACAGGGGGATGAAAAACTGTTTTTT. Full variable domain (outside the CDR3, taken from reference TRBV7-9 and TRBJ1-4): DTGVSQNPRHKITKRGQNVTFRCDPISEHNRLYWYRQTLGQGPEFLTYFQNEAQLEKSRLLSDRFSAERPKGSFSTLEIQRTEQGDSAMYLCASSYNTGQGDEKLFFGSGTQLSVL.

The V and J genes are TRBV11-1 and TRBJ2-5; D gene uncertain. CDR3 length equals 13 residues. V lost 1 base and J 6 bases, leaving 9 bases between the germline ends. Germline assignment: CDR1 SGHAT and CDR2 FQDESV (reference sequence). The CDR3 loop is CASSLGTVQTQYF. The CDR3 nucleotides are TGTGCCAGCAGCTTAGGTACAGTCCAGACCCAGTACTTC.